This entry is about one T cell receptor beta chain. These data originate in a study of blood T cell repertoires in COVID-19. The CDR3 loop spans 16 amino acids. Looked up from germline, CDR1 is SGHNT and CDR2 is YENEEA. V was pared by 4 bases and J by 4 bases, with 5 bases of the junction left unmatched. Original data processing: It was from reference gene primer amplification that nucleated cell counts were estimated. This table comes from immunoSEQ multiplex PCR, and its TCRdb copy is limited to in-frame clones, with some not included. The V and J calls and clone size are taken from that table; D and trimming were inferred from the DNA. The sample lists 91,000 or so clones, about 89% occurring once.

The clonotype comes from a woman in her fifties or sixties in a cohort sampled during active COVID-19. Sequenced sample: peripheral blood. The V call is TRBV11-3, the J call TRBJ2-1; TRBD2 aligns across 12 bases. CDR3 sequence (DNA): TGTGCCAGCAGCTCCTGGACTAGCGGGGAATACAATGAGCAGTTCTTC. Translation: CASSSWTSGEYNEQFF. Supplemented by reference TRBV11-3 and TRBJ2-1, the full variable domain reads EAGVVQSPRYKIIEKKQPVAFWCNPISGHNTLYWYLQNLGQGPELLIRYENEEAVDDSQLPKDRFSAERLKGVDSTLKIQPAELGDSAVYLCASSSWTSGEYNEQFFGPGTRLTVL.